A single sample gave rise to the 32 T cell receptor beta chains below, sequenced in a study of CD8 T cells in ankylosing spondylitis. TCRdb passed the 5' RACE reads through MiXCR, listing each CDR3 protein once. The sample records 85,000 to 100,000 distinct CDR3 sequences, roughly 8.7% being singletons. Sequenced sample: blood, either unsorted or a sorted T cell fraction (not recorded which). Receptors were obtained from a male donor with ankylosing spondylitis or in good health (not recorded which).

This clonotype has at least ten counts. The chain joins TRBV5-1 to TRBJ2-4, with D tentatively TRBD1 (6 bases). This CDR3 is built from 15 residues. Germline loops: CDR1 SGHRS, CDR2 YFSETQ. V lost 2 bases to trimming and J lost 7 bases, with 16 bases between them. CDR3 nucleotide sequence: TGCGCCAGCAGCTTTTGGGGACAAGGAAGTAACATTCAGTACTTC. It translates to CASSFWGQGSNIQYF.

This clonotype was picked up a small number of times. The chain uses TRBV5-1 and TRBJ2-5, with D maybe TRBD2 (6 bases). Germline V gene sequence: CDR1 SGHRS, CDR2 YFSETQ. The CDR3 runs to 14 residues. Trimming took off 0 bases at V and 2 bases at J, with 8 bases between the two ends. The CDR3 DNA sequence: TGCGCCAGCAGCTTGGGGGCGGGACAAGAGACCCAGTACTTC. It specifies CASSLGAGQETQYF.

This clonotype was detected many times. The CDR3 DNA follows: TGCAGTGCTTATAGCGGACCGGCTTACGAGCAGTACTTC. It codes for CSAYSGPAYEQYF. This chain uses TRBV20-1 with TRBJ2-7; TRBD2 is a possible D gene (6 bases). The V end was cut by 5 bases, the J end by 4 bases, with 15 bases between. The germline V gene encodes CDR1 DFQATT and CDR2 SNEGSKA (reference sequence). CDR3 length: 13 residues.

The rearrangement links TRBV4-1 to TRBJ2-2; 8 bases align to TRBD2. Germline V gene data show CDR1 as MGHRA and CDR2 as YSYEKL. V shed 5 bases and J 3 bases; nucleotides not matched to a gene: 5. This CDR3 is built from 15 residues. CDR3 nucleotides: TGCGCCAGCAGCTTAGCGGGAAGGGACACCGGGGAGCTGTTTTTT. Protein sequence: CASSLAGRDTGELFF.

This clonotype was detected a few times. J is TRBJ2-2 and V is TRBV29-1; no firm D call. Germline lookup yields CDR1 SQVTM and CDR2 ANQGSEA. The CDR3 sequence is 12 residues long. The V gene lost 4 bases and the J gene lost 1 base, with 4 bases spanning the gap. CDR3 loop: CSVGVNTGELFF. In nucleotides, the CDR3 is TGCAGCGTTGGGGTGAACACCGGGGAGCTGTTTTTT.

This clonotype was found many times. V usage is TRBV29-1 and J usage is TRBJ2-7, with D perhaps TRBD2 (6 bases). CDR1 and CDR2 from the germline V gene are SQVTM and ANQGSEA. The CDR3 sequence is 13 residues long. V gave up 1 base and J gave up 7 bases, with 14 bases separating them. In DNA form, the CDR3 reads TGCAGCGTTGAAGTGGGGGGAAGAGGAGAGCAGTACTTC. Its protein product is CSVEVGGRGEQYF.

This clonotype came up a few times. The chain links TRBV7-9 to TRBJ2-1; possibly TRBD2 for D (5 bases). V dropped 5 bases and J dropped 5 bases, with 16 bases sitting between them. This CDR3 is 15 amino acids long. Per germline, CDR1 SEHNR and CDR2 FQNEAQ (reference sequence). CDR3 region: CASSKTGSWDNEQFF. The CDR3 DNA follows: TGTGCCAGCAGCAAGACGGGGAGTTGGGACAATGAGCAGTTCTTC.

The sample holds many counts of this clonotype. The V call is TRBV12-5, the J call TRBJ2-5; D may be TRBD1 (6 bases). CDR1 and CDR2 from the germline V gene are LGHNT and FRNRAP. This CDR3 is 16 amino acids long. V was cut by 0 bases and J by 5 bases, with 16 bases left in between. The CDR3 sequence: CASGLVQYRDMETQYF. For the CDR3, the DNA is TGTGCTAGTGGTTTGGTACAGTACAGGGACATGGAGACCCAGTACTTC.

This clonotype was observed at least ten times. The chain has TRBV6-5 and TRBJ2-6; the D is unclear. V shed 2 bases and J shed 0 bases, with 11 bases lying between them. The germline V gene encodes CDR1 MNHEY and CDR2 SVGAGI. The CDR3 is 17 residues long. CDR3 residues: CASSYRVLSSGANVLTF. DNA of the CDR3: TGTGCCAGCAGTTACCGCGTCCTGTCCTCTGGGGCCAACGTCCTGACTTTC.

This clonotype was counted ten times or more. J is TRBJ2-2 and V is TRBV29-1; 8 bases match TRBD1. The germline gives CDR1 SQVTM, CDR2 ANQGSEA. V shed 6 bases, J shed 5 bases, and the junction held 2 bases outside the gene matches. The CDR3 consists of 12 residues. Here the CDR3 DNA reads TGCAGCGTGAACAGGGGGACCGGGGAGCTGTTTTTT. Its translation: CSVNRGTGELFF.

This clonotype has ten or more counts. This chain uses TRBV28 with TRBJ2-7, with D possibly matching TRBD1 (5 bases). The ends were cut back, 8 bases at V and 0 bases at J, with 11 bases in the middle. Germline V gene sequence: CDR1 MDHEN, CDR2 SYDVKM. The CDR3 is made up of 13 amino acids. This CDR3 is CASEGAHSYEQYF. The CDR3 DNA follows: TGTGCCAGCGAAGGGGCCCACTCCTACGAGCAGTACTTC.

This chain uses TRBV19 with TRBJ1-5; D possibly corresponds to TRBD1 (5 bases). The CDR3 extends over 13 amino acids. CDR1 and CDR2 from the germline V gene are LNHDA and SQIVND (reference sequence). V lost 7 bases and J lost 7, with 14 bases in between. DNA for the CDR3: TGTGCCAGTATGGGGGGGGTAAGACAGCCCCAGCATTTT. This gives the protein CASMGGVRQPQHF.

This clonotype has more than one count but fewer than ten. The chain recombines TRBV7-6 with TRBJ1-1; D remains unclear. The V gene lost 5 bases and the J gene lost 4 bases, with 14 bases spanning the gap. The CDR3 spans 14 residues. Germline CDR1 SGHVS, CDR2 FNYEAQ. The CDR3 loop reads CASSPEGFGTEAFF. CDR3 bases: TGTGCCAGCAGCCCGGAGGGCTTCGGCACTGAAGCTTTCTTT. The full variable domain, rest sourced from reference TRBV7-6 and TRBJ1-1, is GAGVSQSPRYKVTKRGQDVALRCDPISGHVSLYWYRQALGQGPEFLTYFNYEAQQDKSGLPNDRFSAERPEGSISTLTIQRTEQRDSAMYRCASSPEGFGTEAFFGQGTRLTVV.

This clonotype came up a few times. This rearrangement joins TRBV7-9 to TRBJ2-7; D gene unclear. Deletions cut 5 bases from V and 3 bases from J, with 8 bases between. Germline CDR1 SEHNR, CDR2 FQNEAQ (reference sequence). The CDR3 is 12 amino acids. The CDR3 sequence: CASSRTLYEQYF. CDR3 coding DNA: TGTGCCAGCAGCCGGACCCTCTACGAGCAGTACTTC.

This clonotype occurred many times. This chain uses TRBV14 with TRBJ1-1; possible D gene TRBD1, 6 bases. V was shortened by 5 bases and J by 6 bases, with 22 bases between the two germline ends. CDR1 and CDR2 (germline): SGHDN, FVKESK. The CDR3 loop spans 16 amino acids. CDR3 sequence: CASSKGQPILGPEAFF. DNA of the CDR3: TGTGCCAGCAGCAAAGGACAGCCAATCTTGGGGCCTGAAGCTTTCTTT.

This clonotype was counted ten times or more. The chain has TRBV5-6 and TRBJ1-1, with D unresolved. Germline V gives CDR1 SGHDT, CDR2 YYEEEE. This CDR3 region has 15 residues. V lost 1 base and J lost 0, with 10 bases in between. CDR3 loop: CASSLNGQMNTEAFF. The CDR3 bases are TGTGCCAGCAGCTTGAACGGTCAGATGAACACTGAAGCTTTCTTT.

The chain joins TRBV5-6 to TRBJ2-1, with D unresolved. Germline loops: CDR1 SGHDT, CDR2 YYEEEE. V dropped 2 bases and J dropped 6 bases, with 12 bases sitting between them. This CDR3 contains 14 residues. CDR3 protein: CASSFFSWVNEQFF. DNA of the CDR3: TGTGCCAGCAGCTTCTTTTCGTGGGTCAATGAGCAGTTCTTC.

This clonotype was detected many times. DNA of the CDR3: TGTGCCAGCAACAACCAGGGATATCAGCCCCAGCATTTT. Amino acid sequence: CASNNQGYQPQHF. The rearrangement joins TRBV12-3 or TRBV12-4 to TRBJ1-5, with a tentative D call TRBD1 (5 bases). V was trimmed by 7 bases and J by 5 bases, leaving 12 bases between them. There are 13 residues in the CDR3.

Ten or more counts support this clonotype. The rearrangement links TRBV7-8 to TRBJ2-2, with D possibly matching TRBD2 (5 bases). Germline V gives CDR1 SGHVS, CDR2 FQNEAQ. V was clipped by 5 bases and J by 2 bases, with 27 bases between them. The CDR3 extends over 20 amino acids. The CDR3 DNA reads TGTGCCAGCAGCCAACTAGGTGGCTCTCATAGGGAAGAAAACACCGGGGAGCTGTTTTTT. This translates into CASSQLGGSHREENTGELFF. The whole variable domain, filled in from reference TRBV7-8 and TRBJ2-2, reads GAGVSQSPRYKVAKRGQDVALRCDPISGHVSLFWYQQALGQGPEFLTYFQNEAQLDKSGLPSDRFFAERPEGSVSTLKIQRTQQEDSAVYLCASSQLGGSHREENTGELFFGEGSRLTVL.

By sample fraction, this clonotype is medium-sized. The chain carries TRBV3-1 and TRBJ1-2; no firm D call. Germline V gene data show CDR1 as LGHDT and CDR2 as YNNKEL (reference sequence). V gave up 5 bases and J gave up 4 bases, with 14 bases separating them. This CDR3 contains 14 residues. This chain's CDR3 is CASSSTTARYGYTF. CDR3 nucleotides: TGTGCCAGCAGCTCCACTACAGCACGCTATGGCTACACCTTC.

This clonotype was detected many times. The rearrangement uses TRBV5-1 and TRBJ2-1; 7 bases are a match to TRBD2. There are 15 residues in the CDR3. The V and J ends lost 4 bases and 2 bases, in that order; junction bases with no gene match: 6. Germline CDR1 is SGHRS and CDR2 is YFSETQ. The CDR3 reads CASSRAGSPYNEQFF. CDR3 nucleotide sequence: TGCGCCAGCAGCAGAGCGGGATCCCCCTACAATGAGCAGTTCTTC.

A few counts support this clonotype. The chain recombines TRBV29-1 with TRBJ2-7; D is perhaps TRBD1 (6 bases). Per the germline V gene, CDR1 is SQVTM and CDR2 is ANQGSEA. The CDR3 contains 13 residues. Trimming removed 5 bases from V and 2 bases from J, with 13 bases in between. Written as DNA, the CDR3 is TGCAGCGTTAGGACAGTCCTTACCTACGAGCAGTACTTC. Amino acids: CSVRTVLTYEQYF.

This clonotype was recorded many times. The chain uses TRBV20-1 and TRBJ2-3; 8 bases fit TRBD1. V lost 7 bases and J lost 0; bases outside the gene matches: 6. Germline assignment: CDR1 DFQATT and CDR2 SNEGSKA (reference sequence). This CDR3 is 14 amino acids long. CDR3 protein: CSVTRTGSTDTQYF. The DNA for the CDR3 is TGCAGTGTAACACGGACAGGGAGCACAGATACGCAGTATTTT.

About this clonotype itself: Just one base apart from a much larger clone, this may be a read error. The chain employs TRBV7-2 and TRBJ2-5, with a weak D call TRBD1 (6 bases). The CDR3 spans 17 residues. V was shortened by 0 bases and J by 2 bases, with 16 bases between the two germline ends. The germline V gene has CDR1 SGHTA and CDR2 FQGNSA. CDR3 nucleotide sequence: TGTGCCAGCAGCTTAGCGGTGACAGGCGCCATTCAAGAGACCCAGTACTTC. This codes for CASSLAVTGAIQETQYF. Filled out from reference TRBV7-2 and TRBJ2-5, the complete variable domain reads GAGVSQSPSNKVTEKGKDVELRCDPISGHTALYWYRQSLGQGLEFLIYFQGNSAPDKSGLPSDRFSAERTGGSVSTLTIQRTQQEDSAVYLCASSLAVTGAIQETQYFGPGTRLLVL.

This sequence joins TRBV6-1 and TRBJ1-4; no definite D call. Germline V gene data show CDR1 as MNHNS and CDR2 as SASEGT. The germline V and J ends were trimmed by 6 bases and 0 bases, with 11 bases remaining between them. CDR3 length equals 15 residues. CDR3 sequence (DNA): TGTGCCAGCAGAGGGTTCTCTGCAACTAATGAAAAACTGTTTTTT. Amino acids: CASRGFSATNEKLFF.

This clonotype was detected ten times or more. The chain employs TRBV4-3 and TRBJ2-7; D is ambiguous. CDR1 LGHNA and CDR2 YSLEER come from the germline V gene. The V end lost 3 bases, the J end lost 0 bases, and 9 bases lay between the germline ends. There are 14 residues in the CDR3. The chain's CDR3 is CASSQATVSYEQYF. The CDR3 region has the DNA TGCGCCAGCAGCCAGGCGACGGTCTCCTACGAGCAGTACTTC.

This clonotype was recorded many times. This sequence joins TRBV25-1 and TRBJ2-4; D is uncertain. Germline CDR1 and CDR2: MGHDK and SYGVNS. The V gene lost 1 base and the J gene lost 1 base, with 11 bases spanning the gap. CDR3 length equals 16 residues. Written as DNA, the CDR3 is TGTGCCAGCAGTGAATTAGGCTTTGACGCCAAAAACATTCAGTACTTC. As protein: CASSELGFDAKNIQYF.

This clonotype was recorded many times. This CDR3 is CASSHGTVETQYF. Written as DNA, the CDR3 is TGTGCCAGCAGCCATGGGACAGTCGAGACCCAGTACTTC. This rearrangement joins TRBV12-3 or TRBV12-4 to TRBJ2-5; 7 positions match TRBD1. The CDR3 spans 13 residues. With 6 bases clipped from V and 5 bases from J, the junction kept 6 bases outside the gene matches.

This clonotype was counted many times. The CDR3 DNA follows: TGTGCCATCAGCCGCGGGGGGGACCACAATGAGCAGTTCTTC. It is translated as CAISRGGDHNEQFF. The chain uses TRBV10-3 and TRBJ2-1, with TRBD2 matching 9 bases. Germline V gives CDR1 ENHRY, CDR2 SYGVKD. This CDR3 comprises 14 residues. J gave up 5 bases and V 6 bases, and 5 bases lay outside the gene matches.

This clonotype was found many times. The chain links TRBV7-2 to TRBJ2-4; no clear D. This CDR3 contains 15 residues. The germline V and J ends were trimmed by 1 base and 7 bases, with 14 bases remaining between them. In germline, CDR1 is SGHTA, CDR2 FQGNSA. CDR3 amino acids: CASSLVVGLGNIQYF. In DNA form, the CDR3 reads TGTGCCAGCAGCTTAGTAGTAGGGCTAGGCAACATTCAGTACTTC.

The sample holds many counts of this clonotype. The chain joins TRBV12-3 or TRBV12-4 to TRBJ1-1; possibly TRBD1 for D (5 bases). V lost 8 bases, J lost 5 bases, and 15 bases lay in between. The CDR3 is 13 amino acids. Here the CDR3 DNA reads TGTGCCAGCTCCGTCCCAGGGTTGACTGAAGCTTTCTTT. Encoded protein: CASSVPGLTEAFF.

Ten or more counts support this clonotype. The chain has TRBV10-3 and TRBJ1-5, with D unresolved. Trimming pared 2 bases from V and 9 bases from J, leaving 8 bases between. The CDR3 sequence is 12 residues long. Germline V lookup: CDR1 ENHRY, CDR2 SYGVKD. CDR3 sequence (DNA): TGTGCCATCAGTGAGCTTGGTGGGCCCCAGCATTTT. It codes for CAISELGGPQHF.